This T cell receptor beta chain originates from a study of T cell repertoires in cytomegalovirus infection. Overall study findings and caveats: CMV-specific TCR beta clonotypes restricted by HLA-C were the ones dominating the ex vivo response. Summed public TCR beta family frequency identified CMV carriers bearing the relevant HLA.

TCRdb re-called the reads through MiXCR, storing one row per CDR3 protein. The sample holds 250,000 or so distinct CDR3 sequences, about 17% seen once. This clonotype has only a few counts. Its target is unknown. Material for sequencing was CD8+ T cells from PBMCs. The clonotype was recovered from a human donor in good health (CMV status not recorded). Some clones in this sample may be carry-over from other donors' samples.

The CDR3: CASMQGGETQYF. CDR3 nucleotides: TGTGCCAGCATGCAGGGAGGGGAGACCCAGTACTTC. This chain joins TRBV5-6 and TRBJ2-5; 7 bases are a match to TRBD2. Germline trimming cut 6 bases from V and 5 bases from J; bases unmatched to any gene: 4. Germline lookup yields CDR1 SGHDT and CDR2 YYEEEE. The CDR3 totals 12 residues.